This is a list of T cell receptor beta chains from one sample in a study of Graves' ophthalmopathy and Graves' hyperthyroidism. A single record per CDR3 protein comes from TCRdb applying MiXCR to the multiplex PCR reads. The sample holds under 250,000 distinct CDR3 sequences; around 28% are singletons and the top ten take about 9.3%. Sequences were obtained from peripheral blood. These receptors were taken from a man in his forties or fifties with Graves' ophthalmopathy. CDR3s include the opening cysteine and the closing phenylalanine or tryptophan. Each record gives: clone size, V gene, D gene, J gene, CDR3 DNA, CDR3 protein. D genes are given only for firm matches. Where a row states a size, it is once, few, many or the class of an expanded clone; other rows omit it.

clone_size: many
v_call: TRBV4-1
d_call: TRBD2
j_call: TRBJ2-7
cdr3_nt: TGCGCCAGCAGCCAAGATAACCTAGCGGATAGCTCCTACGAGCAGTACTTC
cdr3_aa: CASSQDNLADSSYEQYF

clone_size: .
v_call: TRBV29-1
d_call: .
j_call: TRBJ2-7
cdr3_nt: TGCAGCGTTGAAAGGGGGGGCTACGAGCAGTACTTC
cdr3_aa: CSVERGGYEQYF

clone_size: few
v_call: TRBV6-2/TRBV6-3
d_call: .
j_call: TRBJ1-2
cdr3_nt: TGTGCCAGCAGTTACCGCGGGGGCTACACCTTC
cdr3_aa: CASSYRGGYTF

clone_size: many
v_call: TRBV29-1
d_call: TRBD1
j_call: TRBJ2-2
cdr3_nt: TGCAGCGTTGAAACAGGACAGGTGGGGACCGGGGAGCTGTTTTTT
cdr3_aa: CSVETGQVGTGELFF

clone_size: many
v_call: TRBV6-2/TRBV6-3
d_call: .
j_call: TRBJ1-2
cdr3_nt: TGTGCCAGCAGTGGAGGGATCGGGAATGGCTACACCTTC
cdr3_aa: CASSGGIGNGYTF

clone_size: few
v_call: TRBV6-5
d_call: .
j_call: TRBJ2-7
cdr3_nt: TGTGCCAGCAGTTACAGGGAGATGCACGAGCAGTACTTC
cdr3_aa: CASSYREMHEQYF

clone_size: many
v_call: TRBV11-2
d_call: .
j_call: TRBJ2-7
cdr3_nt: TGTGCCAGCAGCTTAGGTTCTGGCTACGAGCAGTACTTC
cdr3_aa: CASSLGSGYEQYF

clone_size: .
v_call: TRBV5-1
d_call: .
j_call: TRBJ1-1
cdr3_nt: TGCGCCAGCAGCCCGTTGATCGGCACTGAAGCTTTCTTT
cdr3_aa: CASSPLIGTEAFF

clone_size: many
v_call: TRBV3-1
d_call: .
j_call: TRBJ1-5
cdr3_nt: TGTGCCAGCAGCCTTGGTTTACAGCCCCAGCATTTT
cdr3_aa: CASSLGLQPQHF

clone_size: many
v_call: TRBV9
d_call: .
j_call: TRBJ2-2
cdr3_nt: TGTGCCAGCAGCGTAGAAAACACCGGGGAGCTGTTTTTT
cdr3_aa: CASSVENTGELFF

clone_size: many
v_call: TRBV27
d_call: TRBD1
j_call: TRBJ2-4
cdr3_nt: TGTGCCAGCTCGACAGGGCTTCTAGCCAAAAACATTCAGTACTTC
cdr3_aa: CASSTGLLAKNIQYF

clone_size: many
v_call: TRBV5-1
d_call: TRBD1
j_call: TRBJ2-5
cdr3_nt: TGCGCCAGCAGCCCACAGGGGGCTGGCAGTGGGACCCAGTACTTC
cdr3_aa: CASSPQGAGSGTQYF

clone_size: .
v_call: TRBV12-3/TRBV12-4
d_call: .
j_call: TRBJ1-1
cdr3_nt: TGTGCCAGCAGTTTTTGGGGGGTAAAGGACACTGAAGCTTTCTTT
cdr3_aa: CASSFWGVKDTEAFF

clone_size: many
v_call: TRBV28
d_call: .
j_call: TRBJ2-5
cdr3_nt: TGTGCCAGCAGTTACGTGGTGGGGTGGGGCCAAGAGACCCAGTACTTC
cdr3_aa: CASSYVVGWGQETQYF

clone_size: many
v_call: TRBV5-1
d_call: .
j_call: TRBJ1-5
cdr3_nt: TGCGCCAGCAGCTTGGGACAGTCTGAACAGCCCCAGCATTTT
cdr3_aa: CASSLGQSEQPQHF

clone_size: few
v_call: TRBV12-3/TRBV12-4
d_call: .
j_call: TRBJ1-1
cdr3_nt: TGTGCCAGCAGTTTGGCCGACAACACTGAAGCTTTCTTT
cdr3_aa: CASSLADNTEAFF

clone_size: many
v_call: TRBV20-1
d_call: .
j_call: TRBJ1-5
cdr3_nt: TGCAGTGCTGGGGGATCGAGGGACAATCAGCCCCAGCATTTT
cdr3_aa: CSAGGSRDNQPQHF

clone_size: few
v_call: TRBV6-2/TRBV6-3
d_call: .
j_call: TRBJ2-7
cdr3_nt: TGTGCCAGCAGTTACTCCCCGAGAGGGGGCTACGAGCAGTACTTC
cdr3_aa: CASSYSPRGGYEQYF

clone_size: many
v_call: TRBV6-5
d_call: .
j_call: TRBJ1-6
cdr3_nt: TGTGCCAGCAGTTCCCCGTCGCAATCTTATAATTCACCCCTCCACTTT
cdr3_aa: CASSSPSQSYNSPLHF

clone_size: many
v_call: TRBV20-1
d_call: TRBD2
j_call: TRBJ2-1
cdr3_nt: TGCAGTGCTAGCTCGAGTCCAGGACTAGCGGGAGTCAATGAGCAGTTCTTC
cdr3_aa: CSASSSPGLAGVNEQFF

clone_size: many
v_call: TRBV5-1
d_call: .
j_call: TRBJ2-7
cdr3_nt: TGCGCCAGCAGCTTGGGTAGGGACTACGAGCAGTACTTC
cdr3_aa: CASSLGRDYEQYF

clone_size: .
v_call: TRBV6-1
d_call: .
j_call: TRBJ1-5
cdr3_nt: TGTGCCAGCAGTGAAGCGCTGGGGTACAATCAGCCCCAGCATTTT
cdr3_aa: CASSEALGYNQPQHF

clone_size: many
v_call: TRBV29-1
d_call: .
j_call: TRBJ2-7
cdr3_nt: TGCAGCGTCACCGGGACATCCCTCTACGAGCAGTACTTC
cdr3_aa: CSVTGTSLYEQYF

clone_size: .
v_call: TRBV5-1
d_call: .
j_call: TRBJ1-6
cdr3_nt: TGCGCCAGCAGCTTGGAACAGAATAATTCACCCCTCCACTTT
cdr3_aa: CASSLEQNNSPLHF

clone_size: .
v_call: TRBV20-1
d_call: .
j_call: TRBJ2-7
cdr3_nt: TGCAGTGCTAGATGGGGCTGGAGGGAGGACGAGCAGTACTTC
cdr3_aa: CSARWGWREDEQYF

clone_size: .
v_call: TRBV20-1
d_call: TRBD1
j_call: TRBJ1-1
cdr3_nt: TGCAGTGGGGGCCCCATCGACAGGGCAAGTGAAGCTTTCTTT
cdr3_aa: CSGGPIDRASEAFF

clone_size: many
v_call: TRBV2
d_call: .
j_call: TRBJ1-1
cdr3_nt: TGTGCCAGCAACGTTCCTGGGGGCATGAACACTGAAGCTTTCTTT
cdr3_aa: CASNVPGGMNTEAFF

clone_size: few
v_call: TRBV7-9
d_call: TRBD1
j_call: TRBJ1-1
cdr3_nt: TGTGCCAGCAGCCACGGACAGGGGGCGGCTGAAGCTTTCTTT
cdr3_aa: CASSHGQGAAEAFF

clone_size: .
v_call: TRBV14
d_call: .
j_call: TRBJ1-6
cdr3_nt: TGTGCCAGCAAGGCAGGTGTCGGACCCCTCCACTTT
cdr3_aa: CASKAGVGPLHF

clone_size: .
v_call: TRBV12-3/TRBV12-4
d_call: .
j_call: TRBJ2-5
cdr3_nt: TGTGCCAGCAGTTTGGGGCTCCTGGCTGGAGAGACCCAGTACTTC
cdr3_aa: CASSLGLLAGETQYF

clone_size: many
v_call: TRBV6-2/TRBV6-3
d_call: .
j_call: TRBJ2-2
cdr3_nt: TGTGCCAGCAGAGCAGTGGTGGGGGCGAACACCGGGGAGCTGTTTTTT
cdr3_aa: CASRAVVGANTGELFF

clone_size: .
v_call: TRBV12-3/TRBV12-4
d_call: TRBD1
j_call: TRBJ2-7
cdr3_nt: TGTGCCAGCAGTTCCGGGACAGGGAGGTCCGAGCAGTACTTC
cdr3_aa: CASSSGTGRSEQYF

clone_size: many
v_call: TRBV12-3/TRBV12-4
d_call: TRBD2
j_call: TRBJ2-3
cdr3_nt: TGTGCCAGCAGCTTACATAGCGGGCTCACAGATACGCAGTATTTT
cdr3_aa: CASSLHSGLTDTQYF

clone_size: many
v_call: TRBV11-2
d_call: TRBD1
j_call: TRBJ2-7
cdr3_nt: TGTGCCAGCAGCTCGAAGTACAGGGGCGAGGACGAGCAGTACTTC
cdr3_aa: CASSSKYRGEDEQYF

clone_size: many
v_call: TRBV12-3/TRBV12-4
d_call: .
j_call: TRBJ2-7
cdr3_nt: TGTGCCAGCAGTTTCCGACAGAGCACCTACGAGCAGTACTTC
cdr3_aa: CASSFRQSTYEQYF

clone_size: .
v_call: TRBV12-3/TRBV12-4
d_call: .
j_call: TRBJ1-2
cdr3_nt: TGTGCCAGCAGTTTAGTCCGGGCGAGTAACTATGGCTACACCTTC
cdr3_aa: CASSLVRASNYGYTF

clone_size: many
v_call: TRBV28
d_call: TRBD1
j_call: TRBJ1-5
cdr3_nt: TGTGCCACCGCCCGGGACAGGGGGCAAGTTGGTCAGCCCCAGCATTTT
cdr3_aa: CATARDRGQVGQPQHF

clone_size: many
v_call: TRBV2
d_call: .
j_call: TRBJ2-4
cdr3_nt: TGTGCCAGCAGTGAAGTACGGGGGATAGGAAACATTCAGTACTTC
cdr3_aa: CASSEVRGIGNIQYF

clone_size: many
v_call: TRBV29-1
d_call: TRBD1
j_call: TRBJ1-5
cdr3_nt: TGCAGCGATTACAGGACAGGGAGTCAGCCCCAGCATTTT
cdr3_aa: CSDYRTGSQPQHF

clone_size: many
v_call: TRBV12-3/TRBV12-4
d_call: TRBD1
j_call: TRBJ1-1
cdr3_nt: TGTGCCAGCAGCCCAGGGGGGACTGAAGCTTTCTTT
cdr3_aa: CASSPGGTEAFF

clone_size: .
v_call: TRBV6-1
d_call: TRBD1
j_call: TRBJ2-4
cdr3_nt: TGTGCCAGCAGAGGACAGGCCTTAGCCAAAAACATTCAGTACTTC
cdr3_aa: CASRGQALAKNIQYF

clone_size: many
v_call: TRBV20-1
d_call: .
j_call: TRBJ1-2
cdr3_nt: TGCAGTGCTAGAGAAGGGACGGCGGGCTACACCTTC
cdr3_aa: CSAREGTAGYTF

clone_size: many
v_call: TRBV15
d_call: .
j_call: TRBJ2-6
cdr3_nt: TGTGCCACCAGCAGAGGCAGGGCGGAAAACTCTGGGGCCAACGTCCTGACTTTC
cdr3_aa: CATSRGRAENSGANVLTF

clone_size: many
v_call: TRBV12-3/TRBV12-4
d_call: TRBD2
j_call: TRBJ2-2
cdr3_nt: TGTGCCAGCAGTCCTAGCGGGAGAAGGGACGGGGAGCTGTTTTTT
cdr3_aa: CASSPSGRRDGELFF

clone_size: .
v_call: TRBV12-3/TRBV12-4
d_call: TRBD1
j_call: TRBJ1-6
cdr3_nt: TGTGCCAGCAGCTCCACAGGGGACAATCGGTCACCCCTCCACTTT
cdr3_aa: CASSSTGDNRSPLHF

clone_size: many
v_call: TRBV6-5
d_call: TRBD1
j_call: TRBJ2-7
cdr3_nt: TGTGCCAGCAGTCAGACCGGGACAGGGTTCTACGAGCAGTACTTC
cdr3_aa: CASSQTGTGFYEQYF

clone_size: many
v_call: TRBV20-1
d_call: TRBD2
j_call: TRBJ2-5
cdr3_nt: TGCAGTGCTCACCCCGGGCTAGCGGACGGGATTGAGACCCAGTACTTC
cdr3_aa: CSAHPGLADGIETQYF

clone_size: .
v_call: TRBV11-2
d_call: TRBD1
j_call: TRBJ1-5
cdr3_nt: TGTGCCAGCAGCTTCGGGGACAGGGGTAGCAATCAGCCCCAGCATTTT
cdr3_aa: CASSFGDRGSNQPQHF

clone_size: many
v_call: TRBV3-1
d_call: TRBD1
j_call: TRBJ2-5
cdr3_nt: TGTGCCAGCAGCTCTCCAGGACAGGGGGCAGACGAGACCCAGTACTTC
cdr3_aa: CASSSPGQGADETQYF